A single sample gave rise to the 2 T cell receptor beta chains below, sequenced in a study of T cells in Graves' hyperthyroidism and ophthalmopathy. The source material, RNA transcripts, was used to amplify TCR beta CDR3 regions. TCR CDR3 underwent first-round RT-PCR with the HTBI primer set. TCRdb redid the calling of the multiplex PCR reads with MiXCR, one entry per CDR3 protein. The sample lists 550,000 to 650,000 distinct CDR3 sequences; approximately 14% were seen once. What was sequenced was blood. The receptors originated from a woman younger than 45 with Graves' hyperthyroidism that later progressed to Graves' ophthalmopathy.

V usage is TRBV20-1 and J usage is TRBJ2-1; TRBD2 matches at 8 bases. This CDR3 has 15 amino acids. In germline, CDR1 is DFQATT, CDR2 SNEGSKA (reference sequence). V gave up 6 bases and J gave up 6 bases; unmatched junction bases: 13. This chain's CDR3 is CSADPGLVSPNEQFF. The CDR3 region has the DNA TGCAGTGCGGACCCGGGACTAGTCTCCCCCAATGAGCAGTTCTTC.

This clonotype was counted at least ten times. The chain carries TRBV5-1 and TRBJ2-1; TRBD1 agrees at 7 bases. V trimming: 2 bases; J trimming: 5 bases; junction bases outside the gene matches: 7. Germline lookup yields CDR1 SGHRS and CDR2 YFSETQ. The CDR3 runs 15 residues. CDR3 nucleotides: TGCGCCAGCAGCTTTGCAGGGGGTTACGACAATGAGCAGTTCTTC. It is translated as CASSFAGGYDNEQFF.